Below, one T cell receptor (beta chain) is given with its context. What it binds is not known. The record originates from a study of T cells in Graves' hyperthyroidism and ophthalmopathy. Study-wide findings and caveats: A model built on 13 V-J features separated ophthalmopathy from stable hyperthyroidism. Most thyroid clonotypes that were expanded above 0.001 also turned up in blood.

Using RNA transcripts as the source, TCR beta CDR3 regions were amplified. During a first-round RT-PCR of the TCR CDR3, the HTBI primer set was used. TCRdb reprocessed the multiplex PCR reads with MiXCR, giving one entry per CDR3 protein. The sample lists 200,000 to 250,000 distinct CDR3 sequences, about a sixth occurring once. The CDR3 runs to 15 residues. The junction had 2 bases not matched to a gene; V was cut back by 0 bases and J by 7 bases. Germline CDR1 reads KGHSH; CDR2 reads LQKENI. The sequence derives from a woman aged 18-35 years with Graves' ophthalmopathy. The specimen was blood. V and J are TRBV18 and TRBJ1-5; 11 bases are shared with TRBD1. CDR3 in amino acids: CASSPPGQGEQPQHF. The DNA of the CDR3 is TGTGCCAGCTCACCACCGGGACAGGGGGAACAGCCCCAGCATTTT.